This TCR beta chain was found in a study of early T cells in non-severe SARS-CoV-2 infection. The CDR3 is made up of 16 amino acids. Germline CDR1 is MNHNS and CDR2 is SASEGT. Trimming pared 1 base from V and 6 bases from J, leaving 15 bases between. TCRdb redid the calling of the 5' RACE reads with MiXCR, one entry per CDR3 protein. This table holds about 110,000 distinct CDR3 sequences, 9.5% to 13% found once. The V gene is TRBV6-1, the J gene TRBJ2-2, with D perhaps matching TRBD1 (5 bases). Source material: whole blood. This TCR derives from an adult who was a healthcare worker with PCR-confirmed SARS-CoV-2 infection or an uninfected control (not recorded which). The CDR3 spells CASSEGGRQGAGELFF. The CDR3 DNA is TGTGCCAGCAGTGAAGGTGGAAGGCAGGGTGCCGGGGAGCTGTTTTTT.